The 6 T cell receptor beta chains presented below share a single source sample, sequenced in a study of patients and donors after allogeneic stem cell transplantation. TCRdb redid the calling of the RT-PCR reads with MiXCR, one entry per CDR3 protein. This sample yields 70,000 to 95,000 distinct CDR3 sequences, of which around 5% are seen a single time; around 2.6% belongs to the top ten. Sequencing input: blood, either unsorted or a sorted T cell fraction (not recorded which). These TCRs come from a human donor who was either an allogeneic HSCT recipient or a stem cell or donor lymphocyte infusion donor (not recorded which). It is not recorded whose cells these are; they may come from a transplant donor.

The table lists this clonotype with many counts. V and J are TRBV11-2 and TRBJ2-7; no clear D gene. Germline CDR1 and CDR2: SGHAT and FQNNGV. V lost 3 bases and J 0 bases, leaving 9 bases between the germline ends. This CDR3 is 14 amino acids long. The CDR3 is CASSFRTASYEQYF. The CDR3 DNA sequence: TGTGCCAGCAGCTTCCGGACGGCCTCCTACGAGCAGTACTTC.

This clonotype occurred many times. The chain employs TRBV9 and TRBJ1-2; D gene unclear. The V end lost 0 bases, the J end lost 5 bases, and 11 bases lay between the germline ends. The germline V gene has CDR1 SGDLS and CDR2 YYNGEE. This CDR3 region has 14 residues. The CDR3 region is CASSVDEGKYGYTF. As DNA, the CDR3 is TGTGCCAGCAGCGTAGACGAGGGAAAGTATGGCTACACCTTC. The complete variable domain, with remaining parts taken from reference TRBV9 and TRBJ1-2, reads DSGVTQTPKHLITATGQRVTLRCSPRSGDLSVYWYQQSLDQGLQFLIQYYNGEERAKGNILERFSAQQFPDLHSELNLSSLELGDSALYFCASSVDEGKYGYTFGSGTRLTVV.

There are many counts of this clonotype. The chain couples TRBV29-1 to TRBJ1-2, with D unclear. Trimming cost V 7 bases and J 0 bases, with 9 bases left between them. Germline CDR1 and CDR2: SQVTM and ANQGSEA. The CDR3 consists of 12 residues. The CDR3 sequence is CSAGPTNYGYTF. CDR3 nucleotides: TGCAGCGCGGGCCCAACTAACTATGGCTACACCTTC.

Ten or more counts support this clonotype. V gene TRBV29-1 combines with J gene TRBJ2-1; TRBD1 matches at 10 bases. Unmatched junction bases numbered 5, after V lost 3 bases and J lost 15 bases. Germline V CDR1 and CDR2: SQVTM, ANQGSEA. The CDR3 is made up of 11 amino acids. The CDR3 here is CSVEGRDRGFF. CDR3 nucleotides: TGCAGCGTTGAGGGGCGGGACAGGGGGTTCTTC.

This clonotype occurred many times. CDR3 DNA: TGTGCCAGCAGTCGGGGGAAATTAAATGAGCAGTTCTTC. Translating it yields CASSRGKLNEQFF. The J gene is TRBJ2-1, the V gene TRBV12-3 or TRBV12-4, with D perhaps matching TRBD2 (6 bases). The ends were cut back, 5 bases at V and 7 bases at J, with 12 bases in the middle. This CDR3 contains 13 residues.

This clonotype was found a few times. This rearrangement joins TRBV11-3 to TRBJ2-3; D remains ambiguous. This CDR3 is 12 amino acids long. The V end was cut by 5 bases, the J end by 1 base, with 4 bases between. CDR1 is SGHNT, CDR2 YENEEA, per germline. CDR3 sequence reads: CASSTGTDTQYF. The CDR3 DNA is TGTGCCAGCAGCACCGGCACAGATACGCAGTATTTT.